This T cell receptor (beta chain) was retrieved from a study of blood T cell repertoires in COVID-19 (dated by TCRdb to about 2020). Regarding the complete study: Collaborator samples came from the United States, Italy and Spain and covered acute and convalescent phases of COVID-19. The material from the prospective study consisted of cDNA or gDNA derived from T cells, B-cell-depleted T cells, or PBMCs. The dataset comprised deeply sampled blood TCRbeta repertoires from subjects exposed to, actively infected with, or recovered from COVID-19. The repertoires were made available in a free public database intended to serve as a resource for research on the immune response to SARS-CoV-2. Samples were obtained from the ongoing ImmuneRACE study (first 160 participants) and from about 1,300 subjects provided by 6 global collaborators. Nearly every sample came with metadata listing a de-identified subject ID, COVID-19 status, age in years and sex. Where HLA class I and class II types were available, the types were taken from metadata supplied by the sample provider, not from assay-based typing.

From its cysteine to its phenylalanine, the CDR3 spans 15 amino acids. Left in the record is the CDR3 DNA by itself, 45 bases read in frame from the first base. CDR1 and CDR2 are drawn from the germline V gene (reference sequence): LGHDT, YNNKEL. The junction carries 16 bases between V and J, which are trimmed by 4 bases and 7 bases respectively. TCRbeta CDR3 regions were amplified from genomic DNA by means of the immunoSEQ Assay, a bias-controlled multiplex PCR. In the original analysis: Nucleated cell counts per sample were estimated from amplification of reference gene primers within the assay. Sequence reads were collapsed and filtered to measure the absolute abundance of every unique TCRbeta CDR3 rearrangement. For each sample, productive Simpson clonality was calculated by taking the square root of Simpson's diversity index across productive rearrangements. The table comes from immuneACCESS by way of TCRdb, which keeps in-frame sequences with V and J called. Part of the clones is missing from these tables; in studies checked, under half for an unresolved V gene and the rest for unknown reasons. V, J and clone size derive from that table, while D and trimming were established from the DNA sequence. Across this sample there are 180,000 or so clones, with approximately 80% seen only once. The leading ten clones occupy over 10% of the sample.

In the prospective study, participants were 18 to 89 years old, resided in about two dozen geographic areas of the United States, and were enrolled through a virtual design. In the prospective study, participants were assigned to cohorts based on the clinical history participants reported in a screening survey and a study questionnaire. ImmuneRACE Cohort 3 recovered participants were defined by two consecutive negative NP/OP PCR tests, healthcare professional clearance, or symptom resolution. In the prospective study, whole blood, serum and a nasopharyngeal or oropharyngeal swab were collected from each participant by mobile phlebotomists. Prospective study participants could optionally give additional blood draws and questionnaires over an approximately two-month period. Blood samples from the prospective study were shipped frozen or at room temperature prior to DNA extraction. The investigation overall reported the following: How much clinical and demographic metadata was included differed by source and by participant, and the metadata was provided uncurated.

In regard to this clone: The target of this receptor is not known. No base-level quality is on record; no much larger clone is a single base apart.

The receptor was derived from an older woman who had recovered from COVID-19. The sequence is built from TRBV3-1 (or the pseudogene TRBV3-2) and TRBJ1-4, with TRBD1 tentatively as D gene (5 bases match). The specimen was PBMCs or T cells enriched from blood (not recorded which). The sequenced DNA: TGTGCCAGCAGCCCCCCGTGGGGGGGAAGTGAAAAACTGTTTTTT. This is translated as CASSPPWGGSEKLFF.